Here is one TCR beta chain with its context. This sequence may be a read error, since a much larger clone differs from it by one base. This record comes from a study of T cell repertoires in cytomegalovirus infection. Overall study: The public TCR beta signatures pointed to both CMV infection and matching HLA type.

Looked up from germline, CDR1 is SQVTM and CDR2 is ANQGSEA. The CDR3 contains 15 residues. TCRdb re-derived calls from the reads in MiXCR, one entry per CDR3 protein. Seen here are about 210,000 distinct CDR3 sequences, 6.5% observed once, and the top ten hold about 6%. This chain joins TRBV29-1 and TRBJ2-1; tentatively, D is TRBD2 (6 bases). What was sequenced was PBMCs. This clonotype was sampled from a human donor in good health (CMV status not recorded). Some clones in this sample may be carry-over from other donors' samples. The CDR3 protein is CSVGGVRDLYNKQFF. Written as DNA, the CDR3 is TGCAGCGTTGGGGGGGTGAGGGACTTATACAATAAGCAGTTCTTC.